This T cell receptor beta chain was sequenced for a study of T cell repertoires in cytomegalovirus infection. Regarding the study as a whole: The ex vivo response showed dominance by HLA-C-restricted CMV-specific TCR beta clonotypes.

One entry per CDR3 protein, called by TCRdb with MiXCR from the reads. The table shows some 220,000 distinct CDR3 sequences, with roughly an eighth occurring only once. With 2 bases removed from V and 5 bases from J, the gap between germline ends came to 7 bases. The CDR3 is 13 residues long. This clonotype was seen at least ten times. What it binds is not known. This clonotype originated in a human donor in good health (CMV status not recorded). Some clones in this sample may be carry-over from other donors' samples. Sequenced sample: PBMCs. The chain employs TRBV12-3 or TRBV12-4 and TRBJ1-3; the D is unclear. CDR3 sequence reads: CASSLLARNTIYF. The CDR3 nucleotides read TGTGCCAGCAGTTTACTGGCGAGAAACACCATATATTTT.